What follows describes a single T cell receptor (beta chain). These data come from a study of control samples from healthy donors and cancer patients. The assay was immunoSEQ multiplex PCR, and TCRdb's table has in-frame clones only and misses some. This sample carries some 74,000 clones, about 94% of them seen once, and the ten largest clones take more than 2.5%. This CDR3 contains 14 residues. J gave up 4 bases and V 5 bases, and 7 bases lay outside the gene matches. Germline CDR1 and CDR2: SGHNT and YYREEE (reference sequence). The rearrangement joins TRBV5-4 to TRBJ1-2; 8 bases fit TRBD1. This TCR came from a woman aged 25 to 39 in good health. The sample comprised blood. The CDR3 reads CASRPGQGSYGYTF. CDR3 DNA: TGTGCCAGCAGACCAGGACAGGGCAGCTATGGCTACACCTTC.